Each of the 3 T cell receptor beta chains below was sequenced from the same sample in a study of control samples from healthy donors and cancer patients (dated by TCRdb to between 2020 and 2021). Library prep was done by the immunoSEQ multiplex PCR assay. Here the immuneACCESS table is served through TCRdb, limited to in-frame sequences with V and J called. Missing clones are a known gap in these copies; in checked studies unresolved V genes cover under half, and the rest lacks a known reason. The table for this sample lists around 230,000 clones; about 93% of them were counted only once. The ten largest make up around 1.5% of the sample. Sequenced: blood. These receptors all stem from a man aged 50 or older in good health.

The chain couples TRBV19 to TRBJ2-3; TRBD1 or TRBD2 may be the D gene (5 bases each). CDR3 length: 12 amino acids. Germline loops: CDR1 LNHDA, CDR2 SQIVND (reference sequence). V lost 2 bases to trimming and J lost 11 bases, with 11 bases between them. The chain's CDR3 is CASSIRGGEQYF. DNA for the CDR3: TGTGCCAGTAGTATACGTGGGGGAGAGCAGTATTTT.

The CDR3 loop reads CASSFRGASGELFF. The CDR3 region has the DNA TGTGCCAGCAGCTTTCGGGGCGCGTCCGGGGAGCTGTTTTTT. The chain carries TRBV5-4 and TRBJ2-2, with D possibly being TRBD1 or TRBD2 (5 bases each). V lost 2 bases and J lost 6, with 11 bases in between. The CDR3 covers 14 residues. CDR1 is SGHNT, CDR2 YYREEE, per germline (reference sequence).

The chain uses TRBV5-1 and TRBJ1-5; D gene ambiguous. This CDR3 has 13 amino acids. The V end lost 0 bases, the J end lost 12 bases, and 13 bases lay between the germline ends. Germline values: CDR1 SGHRS, CDR2 YFSETQ. CDR3 sequence reads: CASSLDVEGSQHF. CDR3 nucleotides: TGCGCCAGCAGCTTGGACGTGGAGGGAAGCCAGCATTTT. Full variable domain (outside the CDR3, taken from reference TRBV5-1 and TRBJ1-5): KAGVTQTPRYLIKTRGQQVTLSCSPISGHRSVSWYQQTPGQGLQFLFEYFSETQRNKGNFPGRFSGRQFSNSRSEMNVSTLELGDSALYLCASSLDVEGSQHFGDGTRLSIL.